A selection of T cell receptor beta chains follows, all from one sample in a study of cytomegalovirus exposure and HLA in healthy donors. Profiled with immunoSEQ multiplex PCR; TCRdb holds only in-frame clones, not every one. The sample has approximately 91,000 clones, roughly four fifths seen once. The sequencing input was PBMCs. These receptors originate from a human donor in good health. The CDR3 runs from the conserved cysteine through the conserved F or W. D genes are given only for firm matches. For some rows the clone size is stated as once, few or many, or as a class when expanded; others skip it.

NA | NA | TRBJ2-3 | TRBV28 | CASSFWSGSTDTQYF | TGTGCCAGCAGTTTCTGGAGCGGGAGCACAGATACGCAGTATTTT
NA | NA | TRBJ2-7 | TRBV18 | CASSPPAGRYEQYF | TGTGCCAGCTCACCACCGGCGGGAAGGTACGAGCAGTACTTC
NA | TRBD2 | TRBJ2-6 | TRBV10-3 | CAISEGGGPGANVLTF | TGTGCCATCAGTGAGGGCGGGGGGCCTGGGGCCAACGTCCTGACTTTC
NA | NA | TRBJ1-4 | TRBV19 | CASSPTAEKLFF | TGTGCCAGTAGCCCGACAGCCGAAAAACTGTTTTTT
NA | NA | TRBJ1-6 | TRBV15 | CATSREGVANSPLHF | TGTGCCACCAGCAGAGAAGGTGTAGCCAATTCACCCCTCCACTTT
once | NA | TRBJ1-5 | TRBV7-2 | CASSLGGGGYQPQHF | TGTGCCAGCAGCTTAGGAGGGGGGGGATATCAGCCCCAGCATTTT
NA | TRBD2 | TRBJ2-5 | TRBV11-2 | CASGPTSGRTGNF | TGTGCCAGCGGACCCACTAGCGGGAGGACGGGGAACTTC
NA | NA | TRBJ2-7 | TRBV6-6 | CASSYGTGSLGVEQYF | TGTGCCAGCAGTTACGGAACCGGGTCTTTGGGAGTCGAGCAGTACTTC
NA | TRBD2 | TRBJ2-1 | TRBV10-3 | CAISESPSRGGNEQFF | TGTGCCATCAGTGAGTCACCTAGCCGGGGGGGTAATGAGCAGTTCTTC
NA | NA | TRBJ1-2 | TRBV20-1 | CSAFAPDGYTF | TGCAGTGCCTTCGCCCCGGATGGCTACACCTTC
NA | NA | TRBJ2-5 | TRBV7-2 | CASSLGPQETQYF | TGTGCCAGCAGCTTAGGTCCGCAAGAGACCCAGTACTTC
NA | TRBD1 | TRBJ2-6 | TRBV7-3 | CASSRGTGENSGANVLTF | TGTGCCAGCAGCCGAGGGACAGGGGAAAACTCTGGGGCCAACGTCCTGACTTTC
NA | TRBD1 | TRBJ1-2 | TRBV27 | CASSLSPGQGPPRYGYTF | TGTGCCAGCAGTTTATCTCCGGGACAGGGGCCCCCGAGGTATGGCTACACCTTC
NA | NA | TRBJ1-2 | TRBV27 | CASSGGYGYTF | TGTGCCAGCAGCGGGGGGTATGGCTACACCTTC
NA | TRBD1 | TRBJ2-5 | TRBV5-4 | CASSSDRAQETQYF | TGTGCCAGCAGCTCGGACAGGGCACAAGAGACCCAGTACTTC
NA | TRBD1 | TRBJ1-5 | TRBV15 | CATSYGGTGLGQPQHF | TGTGCCACCAGTTACGGGGGGACAGGGCTAGGGCAGCCCCAGCATTTT
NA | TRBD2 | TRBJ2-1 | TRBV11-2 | CASSLVLQREGQAYNEQFF | TGTGCCAGCAGCTTAGTCCTACAGCGGGAGGGACAAGCCTACAATGAGCAGTTCTTC
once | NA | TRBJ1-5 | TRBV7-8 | CASSLAARVLNQPQHF | TGTGCCAGCAGCTTAGCGGCCAGGGTCCTCAATCAGCCCCAGCATTTT
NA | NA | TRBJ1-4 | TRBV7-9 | CASSLAGVGEKLFF | TGTGCCAGCAGCTTAGCAGGGGTTGGTGAAAAACTGTTTTTT
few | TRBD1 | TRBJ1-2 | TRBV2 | CASRTTGSFYGYTF | TGTGCCAGCAGGACGACAGGGAGTTTTTATGGCTACACCTTC
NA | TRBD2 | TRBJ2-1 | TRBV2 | CAGSPAGGRNEQFF | TGTGCCGGATCCCCGGCGGGGGGCCGAAATGAGCAGTTCTTC
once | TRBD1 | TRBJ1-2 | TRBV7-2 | CASSSPTRQGPQGYTF | TGTGCCAGCAGCTCGCCGACTCGACAGGGCCCCCAGGGCTACACCTTC
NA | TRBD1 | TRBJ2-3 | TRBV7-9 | CASSSTGGRMKDTQYF | TGTGCCAGCAGCTCTACAGGGGGAAGGATGAAAGATACGCAGTATTTT
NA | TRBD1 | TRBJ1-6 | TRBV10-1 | CASTPGQVNSPLHF | TGCGCCAGCACACCGGGACAGGTTAATTCACCCCTCCACTTT